This section outlines one T cell receptor beta chain sequence together with its context. How the authors handled the data: Amplification of reference gene primers provided the estimated nucleated cell counts. Using immunoSEQ multiplex PCR, the repertoire was profiled, and TCRdb retains in-frame clones only, with some absent. That table is the source of V, J and clone size, and D and trimming were worked out from the DNA. The top ten hold around 1.7% of the sample, which has 110,000 to 150,000 clones, 75% to 90% seen once. The record originates from a study of blood T cell repertoires in COVID-19. CDR1 is SGHRS and CDR2 is YFSETQ in the germline V gene. This CDR3 region has 17 residues. The ends were cut back, 0 bases at V and 0 bases at J, with 15 bases in the middle.

The sequenced sample was peripheral blood. The TCR was taken from a woman aged 45-60 years with acute or convalescent COVID-19. The V call is TRBV5-1, the J call TRBJ1-1, with D maybe TRBD1 (5 bases). CDR3 in DNA: TGCGCCAGCAGCTTGGCCAGGGCAGCCAGCATGAACACTGAAGCTTTCTTT. Its protein product is CASSLARAASMNTEAFF.